This T cell receptor beta chain was observed in a study of blood T cell repertoires in COVID-19 (dated by TCRdb to 2020 to 2022). Study-level background: Collaborator samples came from the United States, Italy and Spain and covered acute and convalescent phases of COVID-19. The material from the prospective study consisted of cDNA or gDNA derived from T cells, B-cell-depleted T cells, or PBMCs. The dataset comprised deeply sampled blood TCRbeta repertoires from subjects exposed to, actively infected with, or recovered from COVID-19. A freely available public database, intended as a resource for researchers studying the immune response to SARS-CoV-2, is where the repertoires were released. Samples were obtained from the ongoing ImmuneRACE study (first 160 participants) and from 1,254 subjects provided by 6 global collaborators. A de-identified subject ID, COVID-19 status, age in years and sex were almost always included in the sample metadata. Where HLA class I and class II types were available, the types were taken from metadata supplied by the sample provider, not from assay-based typing.

From cysteine to phenylalanine, the CDR3 is 12 amino acids long. Only CDR3 DNA is held: 36 bases, read in frame from base 1. At the junction V is shortened by 5 bases and J by 0 bases, with 5 bases in between. CDR1 SGHNT and CDR2 YENEEA were looked up in the germline V gene. Notes on this clone: The antigen this receptor binds is unknown. Per-nucleotide qualities are absent, and no much larger clonotype sits a single base away.

The immunoSEQ Assay, a bias-controlled multiplex PCR, was used to amplify TCRbeta CDR3 regions from genomic DNA. The authors processed their data as follows. Within the assay, amplification of reference gene primers was used to estimate how many nucleated cells each sample contained. To quantify the absolute abundance of each unique TCRbeta CDR3 rearrangement, sequence reads were collapsed and filtered. For each sample, productive Simpson clonality was calculated by taking the square root of Simpson's diversity index across productive rearrangements. Imported from immuneACCESS, the table was reduced by TCRdb to in-frame sequences with V and J called. These copies leave out some clones; in studies compared against another copy, an unresolved V gene accounts for under half, and the cause of the remainder is not known. The DNA was the basis for D and trimming; V, J and clone size are from that table. The sample contains about 170,000 clones, 89% of them found a single time. In total, the top ten clones hold approximately 0.77% of the sample.

Participants in the prospective study were enrolled through a virtual design, were aged about 18 to 100 years, and lived in roughly 25 United States geographic areas. In the prospective study, participants were assigned to cohorts based on the clinical history participants reported in a screening survey and a study questionnaire. Recovered participants in ImmuneRACE Cohort 3 were defined by two consecutive negative NP/OP PCR tests, clearance by a healthcare professional, or resolution of symptoms. Mobile phlebotomists in the prospective study collected whole blood, serum and a nasopharyngeal or oropharyngeal swab from every participant. Additional blood draws and questionnaires over a 2-month period could optionally be provided by prospective study participants. Blood samples from the prospective study were shipped frozen or at room temperature prior to DNA extraction. What the research found in general, with its limitations: How much clinical and demographic metadata was included differed by source and by participant, and the metadata was provided uncurated.

The source material was PBMCs or T cells enriched from blood (not recorded which). This clonotype was sampled from a woman under 30 who had recovered from COVID-19. This chain joins TRBV11-3 to TRBJ2-7, with the D gene call left open. In nucleotide form, the sequence is TGTGCCAGCAGCCCCAACTCCTACGAGCAGTACTTC. Its protein is CASSPNSYEQYF.